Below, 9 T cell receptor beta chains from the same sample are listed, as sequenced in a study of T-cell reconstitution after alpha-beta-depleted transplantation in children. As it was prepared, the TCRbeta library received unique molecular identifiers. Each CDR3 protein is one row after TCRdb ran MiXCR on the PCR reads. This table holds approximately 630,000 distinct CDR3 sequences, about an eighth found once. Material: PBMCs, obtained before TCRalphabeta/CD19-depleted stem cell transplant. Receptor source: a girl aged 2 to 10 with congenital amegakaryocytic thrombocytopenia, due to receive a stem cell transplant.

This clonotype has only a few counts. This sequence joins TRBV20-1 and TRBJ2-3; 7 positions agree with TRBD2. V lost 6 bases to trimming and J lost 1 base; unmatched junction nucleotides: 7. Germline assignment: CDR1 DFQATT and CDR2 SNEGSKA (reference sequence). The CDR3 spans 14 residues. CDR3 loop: CSAIPAGGTDTQYF. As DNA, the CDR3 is TGCAGTGCCATTCCGGCGGGAGGCACAGATACGCAGTATTTT.

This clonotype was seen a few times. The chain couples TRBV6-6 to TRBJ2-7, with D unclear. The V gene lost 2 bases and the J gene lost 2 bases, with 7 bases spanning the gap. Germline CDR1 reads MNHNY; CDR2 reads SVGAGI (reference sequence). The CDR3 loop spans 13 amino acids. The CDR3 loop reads CASSYVQTYEQYF. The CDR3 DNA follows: TGTGCCAGCAGTTACGTCCAGACCTACGAGCAGTACTTC.

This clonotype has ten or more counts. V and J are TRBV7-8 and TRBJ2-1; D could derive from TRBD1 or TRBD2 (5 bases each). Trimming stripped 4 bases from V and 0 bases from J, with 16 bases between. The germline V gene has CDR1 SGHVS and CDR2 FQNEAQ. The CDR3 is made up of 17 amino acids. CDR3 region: CASSSGFRGVSYNEQFF. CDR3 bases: TGTGCCAGCAGCTCTGGGTTCAGAGGGGTCTCCTACAATGAGCAGTTCTTC.

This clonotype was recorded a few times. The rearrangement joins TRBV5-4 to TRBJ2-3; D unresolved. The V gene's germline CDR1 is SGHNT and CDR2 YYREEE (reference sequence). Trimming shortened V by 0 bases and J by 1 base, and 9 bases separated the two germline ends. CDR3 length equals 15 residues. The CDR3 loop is CASSLASRRTDTQYF. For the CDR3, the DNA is TGTGCCAGCAGCTTGGCCTCTCGCCGCACAGATACGCAGTATTTT.

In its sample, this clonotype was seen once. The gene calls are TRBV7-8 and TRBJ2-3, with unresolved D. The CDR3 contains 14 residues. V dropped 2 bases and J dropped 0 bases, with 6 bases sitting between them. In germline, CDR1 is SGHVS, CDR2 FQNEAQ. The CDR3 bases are TGTGCCAGCAGCTTACTCGATAGCACAGATACGCAGTATTTT. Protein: CASSLLDSTDTQYF.

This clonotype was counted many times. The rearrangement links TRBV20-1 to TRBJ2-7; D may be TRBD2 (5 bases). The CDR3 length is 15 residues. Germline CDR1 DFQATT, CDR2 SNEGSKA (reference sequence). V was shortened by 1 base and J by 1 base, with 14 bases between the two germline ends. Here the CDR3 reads CSARVLTGRSYEQYF. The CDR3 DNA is TGCAGTGCTAGAGTTCTGACGGGAAGGTCCTACGAGCAGTACTTC.

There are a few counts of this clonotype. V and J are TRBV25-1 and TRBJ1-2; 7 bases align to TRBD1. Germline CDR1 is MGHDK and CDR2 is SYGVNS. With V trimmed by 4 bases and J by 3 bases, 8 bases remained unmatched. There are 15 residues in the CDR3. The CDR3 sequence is CASSAAGGLHYGYTF. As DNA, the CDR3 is TGTGCCAGCAGTGCAGCAGGGGGGTTGCACTATGGCTACACCTTC.

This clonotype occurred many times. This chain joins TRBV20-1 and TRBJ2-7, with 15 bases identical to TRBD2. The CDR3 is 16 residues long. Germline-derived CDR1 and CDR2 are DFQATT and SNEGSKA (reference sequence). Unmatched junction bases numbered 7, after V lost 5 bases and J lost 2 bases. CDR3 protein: CSAPGLAGGETYEQYF. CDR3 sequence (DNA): TGCAGTGCTCCAGGACTAGCGGGAGGGGAAACCTACGAGCAGTACTTC.

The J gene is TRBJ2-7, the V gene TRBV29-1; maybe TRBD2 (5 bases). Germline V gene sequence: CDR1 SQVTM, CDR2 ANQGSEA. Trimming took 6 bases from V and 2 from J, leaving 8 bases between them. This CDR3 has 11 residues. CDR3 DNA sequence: TGCAGCGTAGCCGGGACCTACGAGCAGTACTTC. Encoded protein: CSVAGTYEQYF.